This T cell receptor beta chain emerged from a study of shared clonotypes between healthy human individuals. The CDR3 runs to 11 residues. The germline V and J ends were trimmed by 6 bases and 5 bases, with 7 bases remaining between them. Germline values: CDR1 SGHVS, CDR2 FQNEAQ. Whole-study results and caveats: Only blood samples were collected, and tissue repertoires likely differ. With four donors compared, 4% to 5.5% of naive CD4 clonotypes were shared.

An even split of each subset's genomic DNA across several immunoSEQ plates was performed. The table came from immunoSEQ multiplex PCR; TCRdb's copy has only in-frame clones and leaves some out. The sample has about 340,000 clones; roughly 80% are singletons. Concerning this clone itself: Its matching antigen is unknown.

The chain couples TRBV7-8 to TRBJ2-5; D is unresolved. Sample: memory CD4+ T cells sorted from blood. Subset given: CD45RA-negative fraction. This receptor was taken from a man aged 25 to 40 in good health. The CDR3 bases are TGTGCCAGCAGTATGGGGGAGACCCAGTACTTC. Translated, it gives CASSMGETQYF.